This is a list of T cell receptor beta chains from one sample in a study of cytomegalovirus exposure and HLA in healthy donors. Clones were read by immunoSEQ multiplex PCR, and TCRdb kept only the in-frame ones, dropping some. Among over 150,000 clones, around 85% were seen once, and the ten largest hold under 0.95%. Material: PBMCs. All receptors come from a woman aged 25 to 39 in good health and CMV-seronegative. CDR3s include the opening cysteine and the closing phenylalanine or tryptophan. The D gene is left open where the match is weak. Part of the rows lack a size; the others show once, few, many or a class for expanded clones.

TRBV19	TRBJ1-4	.	.	CASQRQAATNEKLFF	TGTGCCAGTCAAAGACAGGCGGCAACTAATGAAAAACTGTTTTTT
TRBV27	TRBJ2-5	.	.	CASSLSRDTVRQYF	TGTGCCAGCAGTTTATCCCGGGACACGGTTCGTCAGTACTTC
TRBV2	TRBJ2-4	.	once	CASSEGAAHGIQYF	TGTGCCAGCAGTGAGGGGGCAGCACACGGCATTCAGTACTTC
TRBV28	TRBJ1-1	.	.	CASRGLQGRNTEAFF	TGTGCCAGCAGGGGGTTGCAGGGGAGGAACACTGAAGCTTTCTTT
TRBV27	TRBJ2-2	TRBD2	.	CASSLQGGYTGELFF	TGTGCCAGCAGTTTACAGGGAGGGTACACCGGGGAGCTGTTTTTT
TRBV28	TRBJ1-3	.	.	CASSLSPAEPSTIYF	TGTGCCAGCAGTTTATCGCCCGCCGAGCCGAGCACCATATATTTT
TRBV30	TRBJ2-2	.	.	CAWSVGGLNTGELFF	TGTGCCTGGAGTGTCGGGGGGCTTAACACCGGGGAGCTGTTTTTT
TRBV6-4	TRBJ2-2	.	.	CASSDVVNTGELFF	TGTGCCAGCAGTGATGTAGTTAACACCGGGGAGCTGTTTTTT
TRBV7-9	TRBJ2-5	.	.	CASSFGETQYF	TGTGCCAGCAGCTTCGGGGAGACCCAGTACTTC
TRBV29-1	TRBJ1-4	.	.	CSVSGQGGEKLFF	TGCAGCGTTTCAGGGCAGGGTGGTGAAAAACTGTTTTTT
TRBV25-1	TRBJ1-1	TRBD1	once	CASSWTGALYTEAFF	TGTGCCAGCAGCTGGACAGGGGCCCTCTACACTGAAGCTTTCTTT
TRBV2	TRBJ2-7	.	once	CASSDGQTYEQYF	TGTGCCAGCAGTGACGGACAGACCTACGAGCAGTACTTC
TRBV27	TRBJ2-2	TRBD2	.	CASKGGGRSGELFF	TGTGCCAGCAAAGGCGGGGGGCGATCGGGGGAGCTGTTTTTT
TRBV5-1	TRBJ1-1	.	.	CASSRQENTEAFF	TGCGCCAGCAGCCGTCAGGAGAACACTGAAGCTTTCTTT
TRBV10-1	TRBJ2-3	TRBD2	.	CASRDSGASTDTQYF	TGCGCCAGCAGGGATAGCGGGGCTAGCACAGATACGCAGTATTTT
TRBV18	TRBJ2-1	TRBD1	.	CASSPKKQGASYGEQFF	TGTGCCAGCTCACCAAAAAAACAGGGGGCCTCCTACGGTGAGCAGTTCTTC
TRBV10-2	TRBJ1-2	.	few	CASRAESPGYTF	TGCGCCAGCAGGGCGGAATCCCCTGGCTACACCTTC
TRBV9	TRBJ2-7	.	.	CASSASLNEQYF	TGTGCCAGCAGCGCCTCACTCAACGAGCAGTACTTC
TRBV5-4	TRBJ1-1	.	.	CASSLVSRNTEAFF	TGTGCCAGCAGCTTGGTCTCCCGGAACACTGAAGCTTTCTTT
TRBV15	TRBJ2-7	.	.	CATSRVDTGNRQYF	TGTGCCACCAGCAGAGTTGATACCGGGAATCGGCAGTACTTC
TRBV7-8	TRBJ1-2	.	.	CASSSSYGTNRDGYTF	TGTGCCAGCAGCTCGAGCTACGGGACCAACAGGGATGGCTACACCTTC
TRBV6-5	TRBJ1-2	TRBD1	.	CASRYDRDSYGYTF	TGTGCCAGCAGATACGACCGGGACAGCTACGGCTACACCTTC
TRBV11-2	TRBJ2-2	TRBD1	.	CASSLGQGTGELFF	TGTGCCAGCAGCTTAGGACAGGGGACCGGGGAGCTGTTTTTT
TRBV5-4	TRBJ2-1	.	few	CASSLSPPSSYNEQFF	TGTGCCAGCAGCTTGTCACCTCCTAGCTCCTACAATGAGCAGTTCTTC
TRBV19	TRBJ2-3	.	.	CASSLELADTQYF	TGTGCCAGTAGTCTCGAACTAGCAGATACGCAGTATTTT
TRBV7-4	TRBJ1-5	.	.	CASSLEGPGQPQHF	TGTGCCAGCAGCTTAGAAGGTCCGGGTCAGCCCCAGCATTTT
TRBV10-2	TRBJ2-3	.	.	CASSESRGLSTDTQYF	TGCGCCAGCAGTGAGTCGAGGGGACTTAGCACAGACACGCAGTATTTT
TRBV6-1	TRBJ1-5	.	.	CASRVGAANQPQHF	TGTGCCAGCAGGGTGGGGGCTGCCAATCAGCCCCAGCATTTT
TRBV15	TRBJ1-5	TRBD1	.	CATSRPGTVSNQPQHF	TGTGCCACCAGCAGACCCGGGACAGTTAGCAATCAGCCCCAGCATTTT